This T cell receptor beta chain was obtained from a study of cytomegalovirus exposure and HLA in healthy donors. Study summary: Around 80 million unique TCR sequences came from HLA-typed donors in an early release. Study results and limitations: Association with HLA alleles at 0.05 false discovery rate was found for 16,951 TCR beta sequences in a later analysis. Researchers reportedly found TCR beta sequences accurately predicted most subjects' HLA-A and HLA-B alleles.

Comment on this clone: As yet, its antigen is unknown.

Donors showed nominal health when sampled, although they likely had unrecorded immune exposures. A multiplex PCR was run with 60 Vbeta primers and 13 Jbeta primers. Data came from immunoSEQ multiplex PCR; TCRdb stores just in-frame clones and leaves some out. The repertoire holds 200,000 or so clones, with approximately 79% as singletons. Per the germline V gene, CDR1 is SEHNR and CDR2 is FQNEAQ (reference sequence). This CDR3 comprises 19 residues. V was cut by 1 base and J by 2 bases, with 23 bases left in between. This TCR derives from a man aged 45-65 years in good health and CMV-seronegative. The sample taken for sequencing was PBMCs. The J gene is TRBJ2-5, the V gene TRBV7-9, with D maybe TRBD1 (6 bases). The CDR3 spells CASSLGSGGQYPEQETQYF. The CDR3 DNA is TGTGCCAGCAGCTTAGGCAGTGGGGGCCAATACCCGGAACAAGAGACCCAGTACTTC.